The 28 T cell receptor beta chains given below trace back to one sample, sequenced in a study of cytomegalovirus exposure and HLA in healthy donors. In the PCR, 60 Vbeta and 13 Jbeta primers were used. TCRdb's table, derived via immunoSEQ multiplex PCR, lists solely in-frame clones and lacks some. The table includes around 99,000 clones, about 80% detected once. Specimen: PBMCs. The receptors were sampled from a woman aged 45-65 years in good health and CMV-seropositive.

This chain uses TRBV2 with TRBJ2-5; 8 bases fit TRBD2. The CDR3 covers 14 residues. The V and J ends lost 7 bases and 5 bases, in that order; junction bases with no gene match: 9. Per the germline V gene, CDR1 is SNHLY and CDR2 is FYNNEI. In DNA form, the CDR3 reads TGTGCCAGCACTGCGGGACTAGTGAAGGAGACCCAGTACTTC. Its translation is CASTAGLVKETQYF.

J is TRBJ2-3 and V is TRBV6-5; TRBD2 matches 9 bases. The V segment lost 7 bases and the J segment 2 bases; nucleotides outside the gene matches: 7. The germline V gene has CDR1 MNHEY and CDR2 SVGAGI. This CDR3 has 15 residues. CDR3 residues: CASTFGGGATDTQYF. The CDR3 DNA is TGTGCCAGCACCTTCGGCGGGGGGGCCACAGATACGCAGTATTTT.

This clone was counted once. The rearrangement links TRBV25-1 to TRBJ2-3; 8 positions agree with TRBD1. This CDR3 spans 16 amino acids. The V segment lost 1 base and the J segment 10 bases; nucleotides outside the gene matches: 13. Germline assignment: CDR1 MGHDK and CDR2 SYGVNS. Written as DNA, the CDR3 is TGTGCCAGCAGTGAATTCGGAGGGACAGGAGTCTTCGCGCAGTATTTT. Translated, it gives CASSEFGGTGVFAQYF. Combining the CDR3 with reference TRBV25-1 and TRBJ2-3 gives the whole variable domain EADIYQTPRYLVIGTGKKITLECSQTMGHDKMYWYQQDPGMELHLIHYSYGVNSTEKGDLSSESTVSRIRTEHFPLTLESARPSHTSQYLCASSEFGGTGVFAQYFGPGTRLTVL.

This clone was counted a few times. This chain connects TRBV7-2 to TRBJ2-5, with 8 bases identical to TRBD1. V lost 0 bases, J lost 4 bases, and 7 bases stayed unmatched. Germline V gives CDR1 SGHTA, CDR2 FQGNSA. CDR3 length: 16 residues. The CDR3 reads CASSLAGQGYGETQYF. Written as DNA, the CDR3 is TGTGCCAGCAGCTTAGCTGGACAGGGATATGGAGAGACCCAGTACTTC. Combining the CDR3 with reference TRBV7-2 and TRBJ2-5 gives the whole variable domain GAGVSQSPSNKVTEKGKDVELRCDPISGHTALYWYRQSLGQGLEFLIYFQGNSAPDKSGLPSDRFSAERTGGSVSTLTIQRTQQEDSAVYLCASSLAGQGYGETQYFGPGTRLLVL.

The chain carries TRBV29-1 and TRBJ2-3; no clear D. The CDR3 sequence is 13 residues long. Trimming shortened V by 0 bases and J by 4 bases, and 8 bases separated the two germline ends. Germline loops: CDR1 SQVTM, CDR2 ANQGSEA. CDR3 region: CSVEDLNSDTQYF. The CDR3 DNA is TGCAGCGTTGAAGATCTTAACTCAGATACGCAGTATTTT.

This rearrangement joins TRBV27 to TRBJ2-7; tentatively, D is TRBD1 (9 bases). CDR1 and CDR2 (germline): MNHEY, SMNVEV (reference sequence). V was shortened by 6 bases and J by 5 bases, with 32 bases between the two germline ends. CDR3 size: 19 residues. CDR3 protein: CASRQNRGRAGAGWHEQYF. CDR3 DNA: TGTGCCAGCAGGCAGAACAGGGGGCGAGCGGGAGCAGGCTGGCACGAGCAGTACTTC.

The V gene is TRBV6-5, the J gene TRBJ1-6; tentative D call: TRBD1 (5 bases). The V and J ends lost 1 base and 10 bases respectively, with 14 bases between them. This CDR3 has 15 amino acids. From germline, CDR1 is MNHEY and CDR2 SVGAGI. The CDR3 coding sequence is TGTGCCAGCAGTTACTGGGGCAGGGATGGCTCACCCCTCCACTTT. Translated, it gives CASSYWGRDGSPLHF.

V usage is TRBV19 and J usage is TRBJ2-3, with a tentative D call TRBD2 (7 bases). The CDR3 sequence is 17 residues long. The germline gives CDR1 LNHDA, CDR2 SQIVND (reference sequence). V dropped 1 base and J dropped 5 bases, with 19 bases sitting between them. In DNA, the CDR3 is TGTGCCAGTAGTATAGGGGGAGGGGGGCAGAGGGGAGATACGCAGTATTTT. Translation gives CASSIGGGGQRGDTQYF.

The chain links TRBV7-3 to TRBJ2-1; 11 nucleotides agree with TRBD2. With V trimmed by 5 bases and J by 7 bases, 4 bases remained unmatched. Germline CDR1 is SGHTA and CDR2 is FQGTGA. This CDR3 is built from 14 residues. The CDR3 here is CASSLTSGENEQFF. CDR3 in DNA: TGTGCCAGCAGCCTGACTAGCGGGGAGAATGAGCAGTTCTTC.

The chain recombines TRBV9 with TRBJ2-6, with TRBD1 identical over 7 bases. CDR1 and CDR2 from the germline V gene are SGDLS and YYNGEE. The CDR3 spans 19 residues. The trim removed 0 bases at V and 0 bases at J, leaving 9 bases unmatched. CDR3 bases: TGTGCCAGCAGCGTAGCTACAGGGGCGAAGGGCTCTGGGGCCAACGTCCTGACTTTC. It codes for CASSVATGAKGSGANVLTF. Complete variable domain (other parts from reference TRBV9 and TRBJ2-6): DSGVTQTPKHLITATGQRVTLRCSPRSGDLSVYWYQQSLDQGLQFLIQYYNGEERAKGNILERFSAQQFPDLHSELNLSSLELGDSALYFCASSVATGAKGSGANVLTFGAGSRLTVL.

The J gene is TRBJ2-3, the V gene TRBV5-1; 12 nucleotides align to TRBD2. Germline CDR1 SGHRS, CDR2 YFSETQ. V shed 4 bases, J shed 5 bases, and the junction held 8 bases outside the gene matches. The CDR3 runs 16 residues. The CDR3 DNA sequence: TGCGCCAGCAGCCCTTCTAGCGGGAGGGCCGTAGATACGCAGTATTTT. Its translation: CASSPSSGRAVDTQYF.

The chain combines TRBV2 with TRBJ2-5; 8 positions match TRBD2. Germline V gene lookup returns CDR1 SNHLY and CDR2 FYNNEI. V gave up 7 bases and J gave up 1 base; unmatched junction bases: 5. The CDR3 runs to 14 residues. The CDR3, as DNA: TGTGCCAGCAACCCGCGGGGGGTCCAAGAGACCCAGTACTTC. Amino acid sequence: CASNPRGVQETQYF.

This chain links TRBV9 with TRBJ2-5, with D possibly being TRBD1 (6 bases). This CDR3 spans 14 amino acids. V was clipped by 4 bases and J by 1 base, with 11 bases between them. Germline CDR1 SGDLS, CDR2 YYNGEE. The CDR3 nucleotides read TGTGCCAGCAGCATACAGGGCGCCCAAGAGACCCAGTACTTC. Translated, it gives CASSIQGAQETQYF.

The chain uses TRBV11-3 and TRBJ2-2; D is uncertain. CDR1 and CDR2 from the germline V gene are SGHNT and YENEEA. With 0 bases removed from V and 6 bases from J, the gap between germline ends came to 8 bases. CDR3 length: 14 residues. This CDR3 is CASSLDLAAGELFF. CDR3 bases: TGTGCCAGCAGCTTAGATTTGGCAGCCGGGGAGCTGTTTTTT.

This chain joins TRBV6-4 and TRBJ2-3, with 14 nucleotides matching TRBD2. This CDR3 has 18 residues. Germline CDR1 and CDR2: MRHNA and SNTAGT. Trimming at V came to 10 bases and at J to 6 bases, leaving 18 bases not matched to a gene. The DNA of the CDR3 is TGTGCCACCCCAGGGGTAAGACTAGCGGGGGGGCTAGGGGATACGCAGTATTTT. It specifies CATPGVRLAGGLGDTQYF.

The chain recombines TRBV9 with TRBJ1-1, with 9 bases aligning to TRBD1. CDR1 is SGDLS, CDR2 YYNGEE, per germline. The CDR3 runs 13 residues. The J segment lost 6 bases and the V segment lost 2 bases, leaving 2 bases of the junction unmatched. This CDR3 reads CASSVGQGSEAFF. The CDR3 DNA sequence: TGTGCCAGCAGCGTGGGACAGGGCTCTGAAGCTTTCTTT.

The chain joins TRBV7-9 to TRBJ2-7; 9 nucleotides line up with TRBD1. The CDR3 covers 14 residues. Germline CDR1 SEHNR, CDR2 FQNEAQ (reference sequence). Germline trimming cut 5 bases from V and 2 bases from J; bases unmatched to any gene: 4. This CDR3 reads CASSLGQGTYEQYF. CDR3 DNA: TGTGCCAGCAGCCTGGGACAGGGAACCTACGAGCAGTACTTC.

The genes are TRBV2 and TRBJ1-6; D unclear. Per the germline V gene, CDR1 is SNHLY and CDR2 is FYNNEI. This CDR3 comprises 12 residues. Trimming stripped 6 bases from V and 5 bases from J, with 5 bases between. CDR3 in DNA: TGTGCCAGCAGCGCTAATAATTCACCCCTCCACTTT. Translated: CASSANNSPLHF.

The chain has TRBV11-3 and TRBJ2-7; the match to TRBD2 covers 7 bases. CDR1 is SGHNT and CDR2 is YENEEA in the germline V gene. After removal of 8 bases from V and 5 bases from J, the junction contained 12 bases not matched to a gene. The CDR3 contains 14 residues. CDR3 nucleotide sequence: TGTGCCAGCTCCGGCGGGGGAAGGTGGGACGAGCAGTACTTC. It specifies CASSGGGRWDEQYF.

The genes are TRBV15 and TRBJ2-7, with TRBD1 identical over 7 bases. Losses at the gene ends were 3 bases for V and 8 bases for J; bases not matched to a gene: 7. Looked up from germline, CDR1 is LNHNV and CDR2 is YYDKDF (reference sequence). There are 13 residues in the CDR3. The DNA of the CDR3 is TGTGCCACCAGCAGTAACGACAGGGACAAGCAGTACTTC. As protein: CATSSNDRDKQYF.

This rearrangement joins TRBV2 to TRBJ2-5; D may be TRBD1 (5 bases). Gene TRBJ2-7 matches the end of the DNA better, so the J call may be wrong. CDR1 SNHLY and CDR2 FYNNEI come from the germline V gene. This CDR3 spans 12 amino acids. CDR3 in DNA: TGTGCCAGCAAGGGGTACTCCTACGAGCAGTACTTC. Encoded protein: CASKGYSYEQYF.

This sequence joins TRBV19 and TRBJ1-5; D uncertain. V was trimmed by 6 bases and J by 3 bases, leaving 12 bases between them. This CDR3 spans 14 amino acids. In germline, CDR1 is LNHDA, CDR2 SQIVND (reference sequence). As DNA, the CDR3 is TGTGCCAGTAGCCTACGGGAATTCAATCAGCCCCAGCATTTT. This encodes CASSLREFNQPQHF.

The rearrangement links TRBV6-1 to TRBJ1-1; D gene ambiguous. V lost 5 bases and J lost 1, with 8 bases in between. Germline V gene lookup returns CDR1 MNHNS and CDR2 SASEGT. The CDR3 consists of 13 residues. The CDR3 sequence is CASSIGGNTEAFF. The CDR3 bases are TGTGCCAGCAGTATTGGAGGGAACACTGAAGCTTTCTTT.

The chain couples TRBV6-5 to TRBJ2-7, with 7 bases lining up with TRBD1. The CDR3 runs 13 residues. The germline V gene has CDR1 MNHEY and CDR2 SVGAGI. Trimming at V came to 5 bases and at J to 0 bases, leaving 1 base not matched to a gene. CDR3 coding DNA: TGTGCCAGCAGTACAGGGGCCTCCTACGAGCAGTACTTC. This sequence encodes CASSTGASYEQYF.

This chain joins TRBV6-1 and TRBJ2-1; D unresolved. Germline lookup yields CDR1 MNHNS and CDR2 SASEGT. This CDR3 is 15 amino acids long. V lost 6 bases to trimming and J lost 8 bases, with 20 bases between them. The CDR3 here is CASRRMTLYGDEQFF. CDR3 bases: TGTGCCAGCAGACGAATGACTCTCTATGGCGATGAGCAGTTCTTC.

The V gene is TRBV19, the J gene TRBJ2-7; D perhaps matches TRBD2 (6 bases). This CDR3 region has 14 residues. The V end was cut by 4 bases, the J end by 1 base, with 11 bases between. Germline V gives CDR1 LNHDA, CDR2 SQIVND (reference sequence). CDR3 amino acids: CASSRGGRSYEQYF. The CDR3 DNA follows: TGTGCCAGTAGTAGGGGAGGTCGATCCTACGAGCAGTACTTC.

The genes are TRBV4-3 and TRBJ2-1; TRBD2 aligns across 9 bases. J gave up 3 bases and V 2 bases, and 8 bases lay outside the gene matches. Germline assignment: CDR1 LGHNA and CDR2 YSLEER. The CDR3 consists of 17 residues. The CDR3 sequence: CASSQSRGGAVYNEQFF. The CDR3 DNA reads TGCGCCAGCAGCCAAAGCCGCGGGGGGGCCGTCTACAATGAGCAGTTCTTC.

The V and J genes are TRBV19 and TRBJ2-5, with D unresolved. The CDR3 extends over 12 amino acids. Germline loops: CDR1 LNHDA, CDR2 SQIVND (reference sequence). Trimming took off 7 bases at V and 8 bases at J, with 14 bases between the two ends. CDR3: CASIVQARTQYF. In nucleotides, the CDR3 is TGTGCCAGTATAGTCCAGGCTCGAACCCAGTACTTC.